The next 20 T cell receptor beta chains were all read from a single sample in a study of control samples from healthy donors and cancer patients. Sequencing used immunoSEQ multiplex PCR; TCRdb keeps in-frame clones, though not all of them. The table includes 100,000 to 150,000 clones, roughly 92% detected once. The sequenced sample consisted of blood. Every receptor here comes from a man between 18 and 29 years old in good health.

The CDR3 spells CASNPHPGVGTQYF. The CDR3 DNA is TGTGCCAGCAACCCCCACCCTGGGGTAGGCACGCAGTATTTT. The rearrangement uses TRBV5-6 and TRBJ2-3; D call uncertain. V was cut by 6 bases and J by 9 bases, with 20 bases left in between. The V gene's germline CDR1 is SGHDT and CDR2 YYEEEE. The CDR3 consists of 14 residues.

The chain recombines TRBV3-1 (or the pseudogene TRBV3-2) with TRBJ2-5, with D unclear. The CDR3 contains 13 residues. Trimming removed 5 bases at V and 0 bases at J, with 7 bases between. Germline loops: CDR1 LGHDT, CDR2 YNNKEL (reference sequence). CDR3 coding DNA: TGTGCCAGCAGCGCGCGGAACCAAGAGACCCAGTACTTC. Protein sequence: CASSARNQETQYF.

This chain connects TRBV18 to TRBJ1-3; D remains unclear. Trimming removed 2 bases from V and 0 bases from J, with 11 bases in between. The CDR3 loop spans 16 amino acids. Germline CDR1 and CDR2: KGHSH and LQKENI. Here the CDR3 DNA reads TGTGCCAGCTCACCAGGGCTACCCTCCTCTGGAAACACCATATATTTT. This gives the protein CASSPGLPSSGNTIYF.

This clone came up once. The rearrangement links TRBV7-3 to TRBJ2-1; 9 bases agree with TRBD2. V trimming: 4 bases; J trimming: 3 bases; junction bases outside the gene matches: 4. The CDR3 has 15 residues. Looked up from germline, CDR1 is SGHTA and CDR2 is FQGTGA. DNA for the CDR3: TGTGCCAGCAGCTATAGCGGGGGTGACTACAATGAGCAGTTCTTC. This translates into CASSYSGGDYNEQFF.

V usage is TRBV5-1 and J usage is TRBJ1-1, with D tentatively TRBD1 (6 bases). CDR3 length: 15 residues. Trimming pared 7 bases from V and 4 bases from J, leaving 20 bases between. Per the germline V gene, CDR1 is SGHRS and CDR2 is YFSETQ. CDR3 in DNA: TGCGCCAGCGAACGAGGGACGGGGGGCTTCACTGAAGCTTTCTTT. Amino acids: CASERGTGGFTEAFF.

In nucleotides, the CDR3 is TGCGCCAGCAGCTCCTCAGGGGAGGACACTGAAGCTTTCTTT. Translating it yields CASSSSGEDTEAFF. This sequence joins TRBV5-1 and TRBJ1-1, with D tentatively TRBD1 (6 bases). The CDR3 spans 14 residues. Trimming pared 3 bases from V and 3 bases from J, leaving 12 bases between. Germline-derived CDR1 and CDR2 are SGHRS and YFSETQ.

CDR3 residues: CASSYIFIGQGDANEAFF. CDR3 sequence (DNA): TGTGCCAGCAGCTATATATTCATAGGACAGGGGGACGCGAATGAAGCTTTCTTT. J is TRBJ1-1 and V is TRBV5-6; TRBD1 aligns across 10 bases. CDR3 size: 18 residues. Germline V gives CDR1 SGHDT, CDR2 YYEEEE. V shed 3 bases, J shed 7 bases, and the junction held 18 bases outside the gene matches.

The chain recombines TRBV6-5 with TRBJ2-5; a possible D gene is TRBD2 (6 bases). The V end was cut by 0 bases, the J end by 5 bases, with 13 bases between. Germline assignment: CDR1 MNHEY and CDR2 SVGAGI. CDR3 length: 15 residues. CDR3 bases: TGTGCCAGCAGTTACTCCCCGGGGGTAGGGGAGACCCAGTACTTC. It yields the protein CASSYSPGVGETQYF.

The gene calls are TRBV4-1 and TRBJ2-1; D not certain. V lost 6 bases and J lost 5, with 11 bases in between. This CDR3 region has 13 residues. Per the germline V gene, CDR1 is MGHRA and CDR2 is YSYEKL. CDR3: CASRHPLNNEQFF. The CDR3 DNA reads as TGCGCCAGCAGGCACCCTTTAAACAATGAGCAGTTCTTC.

This chain links TRBV2 with TRBJ2-3, with TRBD2 matching over 8 bases. In germline, CDR1 is SNHLY, CDR2 FYNNEI. The CDR3 is made up of 15 amino acids. V lost 5 bases, J lost 2 bases, and 6 bases stayed unmatched. This CDR3 reads CASSSGLAFTDTQYF. CDR3 nucleotides: TGTGCCAGCAGTTCCGGACTAGCTTTCACAGATACGCAGTATTTT.

The rearrangement links TRBV6-5 to TRBJ2-7; D ambiguous. Germline loops: CDR1 MNHEY, CDR2 SVGAGI. The length of the CDR3 is 12 residues. V lost 6 bases and J lost 2, with 8 bases in between. The CDR3 sequence: CASRTGTYEQYF. In nucleotides, the CDR3 is TGTGCCAGCAGGACGGGTACCTACGAGCAGTACTTC.

The rearrangement joins TRBV20-1 to TRBJ1-2; a weak D match, TRBD1 (5 bases). The V gene lost 3 bases and the J gene lost 4 bases, with 12 bases spanning the gap. The CDR3 contains 13 residues. Germline V lookup: CDR1 DFQATT, CDR2 SNEGSKA (reference sequence). The CDR3 sequence: CSASGWGGYGYTF. The CDR3 DNA reads as TGCAGTGCTAGTGGTTGGGGGGGCTATGGCTACACCTTC.

The rearrangement uses TRBV10-3 and TRBJ2-7, with 7 bases aligning to TRBD2. The junction had 6 bases not matched to a gene; V was cut back by 3 bases and J by 7 bases. Germline V CDR1 and CDR2: ENHRY, SYGVKD. The CDR3 loop spans 13 amino acids. The CDR3 DNA sequence: TGTGCCATCAGTGATGTGGTAGCGGGTGAGCAGTACTTC. Its translation: CAISDVVAGEQYF.

This clone showed up just once. The chain's CDR3 is CASSLSSGGTDTQYF. For the CDR3, the DNA is TGTGCCAGCAGCCTATCTAGCGGGGGCACAGATACGCAGTATTTT. The rearrangement links TRBV5-4 to TRBJ2-3, with 9 nucleotides matching TRBD2. The CDR3 sequence is 15 residues long. V shed 4 bases and J 1 base; nucleotides not matched to a gene: 4. From germline, CDR1 is SGHNT and CDR2 YYREEE (reference sequence).

V is TRBV7-2 and J is TRBJ1-4; TRBD1 is a possible D gene (6 bases). The CDR3 extends over 15 amino acids. Germline V gene data show CDR1 as SGHTA and CDR2 as FQGNSA. Trimming removed 5 bases from V and 3 bases from J, with 13 bases in between. The CDR3 bases are TGTGCCAGCAGCCGGACAGACAGGTCTAATGAAAAACTGTTTTTT. This translates into CASSRTDRSNEKLFF.

V usage is TRBV18 and J usage is TRBJ2-7; unclear D gene. Germline lookup yields CDR1 KGHSH and CDR2 LQKENI. V was pared by 3 bases and J by 5 bases, with 14 bases between. The CDR3 loop spans 14 amino acids. CDR3 protein: CASSPLPSGDEQYF. The CDR3 nucleotides are TGTGCCAGCTCACCGTTGCCCTCAGGAGACGAGCAGTACTTC.

Here the CDR3 DNA reads TGCGCCAGCAGGAAGGGACAGGGAATTAGCTCCTATAATTCACCCCTCCACTTT. Protein product: CASRKGQGISSYNSPLHF. The chain joins TRBV10-2 to TRBJ1-6; 9 nucleotides align to TRBD1. Germline trimming cut 6 bases from V and 0 bases from J; bases unmatched to any gene: 9. The CDR3 is 18 residues long. Germline V gene data show CDR1 as WSHSY and CDR2 as SAAADI.

This chain uses TRBV2 with TRBJ1-4, with D possibly TRBD1 on 6 matching bases. The V end lost 5 bases, the J end lost 5 bases, and 9 bases lay between the germline ends. CDR3 size: 13 residues. Germline CDR1 is SNHLY and CDR2 is FYNNEI. The CDR3 loop reads CASSPRGNEKLFF. As DNA, the CDR3 is TGTGCCAGCAGTCCCAGGGGAAATGAAAAACTGTTTTTT.

This chain joins TRBV2 and TRBJ2-3; 11 nucleotides line up with TRBD2. CDR3 size: 15 residues. V was pared by 5 bases and J by 5 bases, with 6 bases of the junction left unmatched. Germline V gene lookup returns CDR1 SNHLY and CDR2 FYNNEI. CDR3 sequence reads: CASSSGTSGLDTQYF. CDR3 coding DNA: TGTGCCAGCAGTTCCGGGACTAGCGGTTTAGATACGCAGTATTTT.

This sequence joins TRBV11-2 and TRBJ2-5; 8 bases are a match to TRBD2. This CDR3 comprises 16 residues. CDR1 and CDR2 from the germline V gene are SGHAT and FQNNGV. J lost 5 bases, V lost 5 bases, and 13 bases had no gene match. The DNA for the CDR3 is TGTGCCAGCAGCACCCCCATTTTAAGCGGGGGCGAGACCCAGTACTTC. Protein sequence: CASSTPILSGGETQYF. Drawing the rest from reference TRBV11-2 and TRBJ2-5, the complete variable domain is EAGVAQSPRYKIIEKRQSVAFWCNPISGHATLYWYQQILGQGPKLLIQFQNNGVVDDSQLPKDRFSAERLKGVDSTLKIQPAKLEDSAVYLCASSTPILSGGETQYFGPGTRLLVL.